This T cell receptor (beta chain) stems from a study of CD8 T cells in Susac syndrome. The CDR3 runs to 12 residues. The germline V gene encodes CDR1 SGDLS and CDR2 YYNGEE. V trimming: 3 bases; J trimming: 9 bases; junction bases outside the gene matches: 5. Note on this clonotype: Its antigen is as yet unknown.

TEMRA cells were FACS-enriched, and CD8+ and CD4+ T cells were isolated negatively. After extraction with the RNeasy kit, roughly 0.5 to 1 ug of the RNA was reverse transcribed using random hexamers. The CDR3 of TCR beta was amplified by immunoSEQ multiplex PCR across 54 Vbeta and 13 Jbeta. TCRdb reprocessed the immunoSEQ multiplex PCR reads with MiXCR, giving one entry per CDR3 protein. The data hold roughly 150,000 distinct CDR3 sequences, with under 95% observed a single time. Study-wide results and caveats: Individuals included in the TCR sequencing and HLA analysis were acknowledged by the study to be relatively few in number.

The sequenced sample was CD4+ T cells from PBMCs. This chain uses TRBV9 with TRBJ1-2; 7 bases match TRBD1. This TCR was sampled from a human donor in good health. The CDR3 DNA reads TGTGCCAGCAGCGAAGACAGGGTGAGCTACACCTTC. Protein product: CASSEDRVSYTF.